This TCR beta chain was recovered during a study of T cell clonality in common variable immunodeficiency. A few counts support this clone. Its cognate antigen is unknown. Coverage ceases 3 residues before the CDR3 finishes, and the germline J gene fills in the end. J was trimmed by 5 bases and V by 4 bases; bases with no gene match: 7. CDR3 size: 15 residues. CDR1 KGHSH and CDR2 LQKENI come from the germline V gene. TCRdb keeps only in-frame clones here, not all; method: immunoSEQ multiplex PCR. The table lists under 50,000 clones, no singletons, with about 2.2% in the top ten. General observations from the study: Reportedly, TCR beta sequences from common variable immunodeficiency showed fewer deletions and N-nucleotide insertions. Shared TCRbeta clones were fewer between CVID subjects than controls.

This sequence was found in a person aged 18 to 70 in good health. Sequencing was performed on peripheral blood mononuclear cells. This rearrangement joins TRBV18 to TRBJ2-2; TRBD1 matches 7 bases. Partial CDR3 DNA: TGTGCCAGCTCACGGACAGGCCTTGGGACCGGGGAG. It encodes CASSRTGLGTGE. The full CDR3 is CASSRTGLGTGELFF.